A single sample gave rise to the 26 T cell receptor beta chains below, sequenced in a study of breast tumors, draining lymph nodes, adjacent tissues. Each CDR3 protein is one row after TCRdb ran MiXCR on the multiplex PCR reads. The table has some 120,000 distinct CDR3 sequences, 21% seen once. Breast cancer patients provided tissue from their axillary draining lymph nodes. The sample was axillary lymph node tissue. The receptors stem from a female donor with breast cancer. Some clones in this sample may be carry-over from other donors' samples.

V gene TRBV6-2 or TRBV6-3 combines with J gene TRBJ2-5, with TRBD2 identical over 10 bases. The CDR3 spans 15 residues. Germline V CDR1 and CDR2: MNHEY, SVGEGT. Trimming took 4 bases from V and 7 from J; bases not matched to a gene: 9. The CDR3 here is CASSSSSGSLVTQYF. CDR3 nucleotide sequence: TGTGCCAGCAGTTCCTCTAGCGGGAGTCTCGTGACCCAGTACTTC.

This clonotype was seen repeatedly, ten times or more. The rearrangement uses TRBV7-9 and TRBJ2-7; D is undetermined. This CDR3 is 14 amino acids long. V was shortened by 0 bases and J by 5 bases, with 11 bases between the two germline ends. Germline CDR1 SEHNR, CDR2 FQNEAQ (reference sequence). This chain's CDR3 is CASSLAGSINEQYF. The CDR3 coding sequence is TGTGCCAGCAGCTTAGCGGGAAGTATAAACGAGCAGTACTTC. Complete variable domain (other parts from reference TRBV7-9 and TRBJ2-7): DTGVSQNPRHKITKRGQNVTFRCDPISEHNRLYWYRQTLGQGPEFLTYFQNEAQLEKSRLLSDRFSAERPKGSFSTLEIQRTEQGDSAMYLCASSLAGSINEQYFGPGTRLTVT.

This clonotype was seen once. A read error may produce the germline difference seen at one junction end. The CDR3 protein is CAGSSALSLGYTF. CDR3 DNA: TGTGCCGGCAGTTCCGCCTTGTCGCTTGGCTACACCTTC. The chain is built from TRBV28 and TRBJ1-2, with unresolved D. This CDR3 is built from 13 residues. Germline V gene lookup returns CDR1 MDHEN and CDR2 SYDVKM.

Worth noting for this clonotype: It may be a read error: a sequence one base away is much more abundant. The chain links TRBV18 to TRBJ1-6; D unresolved. The germline CDR1 and CDR2 sequences are KGHSH and LQKENI. This CDR3 is 15 amino acids long. In DNA form, the CDR3 reads TGTGCCAGCTCATCCGGAGCTGCCCGTAATTCACCCCTCCCCTTT. Its translation is CASSSGAARNSPLPF.

This clonotype came up many times. The rearrangement uses TRBV5-4 and TRBJ2-3; tentative D call: TRBD1 (8 bases). Trimming cost V 5 bases and J 5 bases, with 18 bases left between them. The CDR3 sequence is 15 residues long. Germline-derived CDR1 and CDR2 are SGHNT and YYREEE (reference sequence). The CDR3 nucleotides are TGTGCCAGCAGTCTCCAGGGGGCGGGAGTAGATACGCAGTATTTT. Translated, it gives CASSLQGAGVDTQYF. The full variable domain, in which reference TRBV5-4 and TRBJ2-3 provide the parts outside the CDR3, is ETGVTQSPTHLIKTRGQQVTLRCSSQSGHNTVSWYQQALGQGPQFIFQYYREEENGRGNFPPRFSGLQFPNYSSELNVNALELDDSALYLCASSLQGAGVDTQYFGPGTRLTVL.

This clonotype was seen many times. The chain uses TRBV7-8 and TRBJ1-4, with a possible D match to TRBD1 (6 bases). This CDR3 comprises 13 residues. Trimming removed 1 base from V and 6 bases from J, with 6 bases in between. Looked up from germline, CDR1 is SGHVS and CDR2 is FQNEAQ. The CDR3 sequence: CASSLDRDEKLFF. CDR3 DNA sequence: TGTGCCAGCAGCTTAGACAGGGATGAAAAACTGTTTTTT.

A note on this clonotype: This CDR3 is missing its conserved last phenylalanine or tryptophan, likely due to a read error. The CDR3 is CASSRTGNYGYTI. DNA of the CDR3: TGTGCCAGCAGTAGGACGGGGAACTATGGCTACACCATC. V gene TRBV27 combines with J gene TRBJ1-2, with no clear D. Trimming removed 5 bases at V and 2 bases at J, with 9 bases between. The CDR3 loop spans 13 amino acids. CDR1 is MNHEY, CDR2 SMNVEV, per germline (reference sequence).

This clonotype was counted many times. This chain links TRBV4-1 with TRBJ1-3, with D unclear. The CDR3 extends over 15 amino acids. Germline CDR1 is MGHRA and CDR2 is YSYEKL. The V gene lost 1 base and the J gene lost 2 bases, with 9 bases spanning the gap. The CDR3, as DNA: TGCGCCAGCAGCCAAGGCCCTGGACCTGGAAACACCATATATTTT. Encoded protein: CASSQGPGPGNTIYF.

This clonotype showed up many times. The chain couples TRBV29-1 to TRBJ2-5, with D possibly being TRBD1 (5 bases). The CDR3 has 17 residues. V lost 0 bases to trimming and J lost 5 bases, with 22 bases between them. Per germline, CDR1 SQVTM and CDR2 ANQGSEA. The CDR3 region is CSVEDRARVSVMETQYF. In DNA, the CDR3 is TGCAGCGTTGAAGACAGGGCCAGGGTCTCGGTTATGGAGACCCAGTACTTC.

For this clonotype: This could be a read error, since a much larger clone is one nucleotide away. J is TRBJ1-2 and V is TRBV19; no clear D gene. This CDR3 region has 13 residues. Germline V gene lookup returns CDR1 LNHDA and CDR2 SQIVND (reference sequence). Trimming cost V 7 bases and J 6 bases, with 15 bases left between them. The CDR3 nucleotides are TGTGCCAGTACCCCGGGCAGTGGTGATGGCTACACCTTC. Its protein product is CASTPGSGDGYTF.

At least ten counts were recorded for this clonotype. The V call is TRBV12-3 or TRBV12-4, the J call TRBJ2-2; D unresolved. This CDR3 contains 13 residues. The V end was cut by 7 bases, the J end by 5 bases, with 11 bases between. This CDR3 is CASILSGTGELFF. As DNA, the CDR3 is TGTGCCAGCATTCTTAGTGGAACCGGGGAGCTGTTTTTT.

This clonotype came up many times. This chain uses TRBV5-1 with TRBJ1-4, with D hard to call. This CDR3 has 15 residues. V dropped 1 base and J dropped 2 bases, with 9 bases sitting between them. CDR1 is SGHRS, CDR2 YFSETQ, per germline. In nucleotides, the CDR3 is TGCGCCAGCAGCTTGTCAGCGGGGACTAATGAAAAACTGTTTTTT. Translated, it gives CASSLSAGTNEKLFF.

This clonotype has a handful of counts. The V and J genes are TRBV19 and TRBJ2-3; D might be TRBD1 (7 bases). CDR3 size: 14 residues. Trimming left V 5 bases short and J 2 bases short, with 11 bases between. Germline V lookup: CDR1 LNHDA, CDR2 SQIVND (reference sequence). The chain's CDR3 is CASSRGTVTDTQYF. DNA for the CDR3: TGTGCCAGTAGTCGGGGGACAGTCACAGATACGCAGTATTTT.

A note on this clonotype: A read error may explain this, as a much larger clone is one base away. The chain has TRBV19 and TRBJ2-7, with D possibly TRBD1 on 6 matching bases. This CDR3 region has 17 residues. In germline, CDR1 is LNHDA, CDR2 SQIVND (reference sequence). In DNA form, the CDR3 reads TGTGCCAGTGGTATAGATCTAGCACGACGAGGGGGTTACGAGCAGTACTTC. The encoded protein is CASGIDLARRGGYEQYF.

A note on this clonotype: A much larger clone lies a single base off, so this may be a read error. The chain employs TRBV12-3 or TRBV12-4 and TRBJ2-1; no clear D. The CDR3 has 12 amino acids. CDR3 residues: CASGLYYNEQFF. The CDR3 DNA reads TGTGCCAGCGGTTTGTATTACAATGAGCAGTTCTTC.

Note on this clonotype: A much larger clone lies a single base off, so this may be a read error. The chain carries TRBV28 and TRBJ2-1; no definite D call. Looked up from germline, CDR1 is MDHEN and CDR2 is SYDVKM. The CDR3 contains 11 residues. The CDR3: CASSLDDEQLF. As DNA, the CDR3 is TGTGCCAGCAGTTTAGACGATGAGCAGCTCTTC.

The chain employs TRBV27 and TRBJ1-3; D call uncertain. Between the trimmed V and J ends, which lost 5 bases and 0 bases, there was a span of 8 bases. This CDR3 contains 14 residues. Germline V gene data show CDR1 as MNHEY and CDR2 as SMNVEV (reference sequence). The CDR3 nucleotides are TGTGCCAGCAGTCCTCTGAACTCTGGAAACACCATATATTTT. Translated, it gives CASSPLNSGNTIYF.

This clonotype was observed many times. The chain recombines TRBV5-1 with TRBJ1-6; the D is unclear. This CDR3 comprises 15 residues. Germline V gene sequence: CDR1 SGHRS, CDR2 YFSETQ. Trimming removed 0 bases from V and 7 bases from J, with 11 bases in between. CDR3 bases: TGCGCCAGCAGCTTGGAGGGCGTTGGGAATTCACCCCTCCACTTT. Amino acids: CASSLEGVGNSPLHF.

This clonotype was counted at least ten times. The chain links TRBV18 to TRBJ2-1; D may be TRBD2 (6 bases). The germline V gene has CDR1 KGHSH and CDR2 LQKENI. CDR3 length: 15 amino acids. With 3 bases removed from V and 10 bases from J, the gap between germline ends came to 19 bases. The CDR3 reads CASSPPSAGLAEQFF. The CDR3 DNA is TGTGCCAGCTCACCTCCCTCTGCGGGGCTAGCGGAGCAGTTCTTC.

This clonotype was seen many times. The genes are TRBV20-1 and TRBJ2-3, with 8 bases lining up with TRBD2. Germline lookup yields CDR1 DFQATT and CDR2 SNEGSKA (reference sequence). CDR3 length: 14 residues. V trimming: 6 bases; J trimming: 1 base; junction bases outside the gene matches: 6. The CDR3 DNA sequence: TGCAGTGCAATTAGCGGGGTAGGCACAGATACGCAGTATTTT. It codes for CSAISGVGTDTQYF.

This clonotype appeared once. A read error may explain this, as a much larger clone is one base away. The chain links TRBV13 to TRBJ2-1, with 13 bases lining up with TRBD2. Germline V CDR1 and CDR2: PRHDT, FYEKMQ (reference sequence). The CDR3 has 14 amino acids. CDR3 DNA: TGTGCCAGCAGCCGGACTAGCGGGAGACGGGAGCGGTTCTTC. It specifies CASSRTSGRRERFF. Full variable domain (rest looked up from reference TRBV13 and TRBJ2-1): AAGVIQSPRHLIKEKRETATLKCYPIPRHDTVYWYQQGPGQDPQFLISFYEKMQSDKGSIPDRFSAQQFSDYHSELNMSSLELGDSALYFCASSRTSGRRERFFGPGTRLTVL.

This clonotype was counted ten times or more. This sequence joins TRBV5-1 and TRBJ2-3, with TRBD2 identical over 15 bases. Unmatched junction bases numbered 4, after V lost 2 bases and J lost 3 bases. This CDR3 contains 17 residues. The germline V gene encodes CDR1 SGHRS and CDR2 YFSETQ. CDR3 nucleotide sequence: TGCGCCAGCAGCTTAGGACTAGCGGGAGGGCCGACAGATACGCAGTATTTT. Protein: CASSLGLAGGPTDTQYF.

This clonotype was found once. Since no conserved phenylalanine or tryptophan closes the CDR3, a read error is the likely cause. This rearrangement joins TRBV30 to TRBJ2-7; D call uncertain. Trimming pared 5 bases from V and 3 bases from J, leaving 11 bases between. CDR3 length: 12 residues. Germline V gives CDR1 GTSNPN, CDR2 SVGIG (reference sequence). The CDR3 protein is CAWGPNFYEQYS. In DNA form, the CDR3 reads TGTGCCTGGGGGCCGAATTTCTACGAGCAGTACTCC.

On this clonotype itself: A much larger clone lies one base from this, so it may be a read error. This sequence joins TRBV2 and TRBJ2-1; D uncertain. This CDR3 region has 10 residues. Germline V lookup: CDR1 SNHLY, CDR2 FYNNEI. Here the CDR3 reads CASSINERFF. As DNA, the CDR3 is TGTGCCAGCAGTATAAATGAGCGGTTCTTC.

Points on this clonotype: This may be a read error, as it is one base from a much larger clone. The V call is TRBV29-1, the J call TRBJ1-2; 7 positions match TRBD1. CDR3 size: 15 residues. CDR1 SQVTM and CDR2 ANQGSEA come from the germline V gene. CDR3 amino acids: CSVTRGVSSNHGYTF. The CDR3 bases are TGCAGCGTTACCAGGGGGGTCAGTTCTAACCATGGCTACACCTTC.

This clonotype was picked up many times. The missing conserved phenylalanine or tryptophan at the end of this CDR3 makes a read error likely. No DNA is shown, since the ends of the CDR3 on it are uncertain; the CDR3 is the one TCRdb lists. The J gene is TRBJ2-1, the V gene TRBV2; the D segment call TRBD2 is taken from the table without a DNA check. Germline V gives CDR1 SNHLY, CDR2 FYNNEI. Both ends counted, the CDR3 spans 10 residues. The CDR3 reads CASSQRAPGI.